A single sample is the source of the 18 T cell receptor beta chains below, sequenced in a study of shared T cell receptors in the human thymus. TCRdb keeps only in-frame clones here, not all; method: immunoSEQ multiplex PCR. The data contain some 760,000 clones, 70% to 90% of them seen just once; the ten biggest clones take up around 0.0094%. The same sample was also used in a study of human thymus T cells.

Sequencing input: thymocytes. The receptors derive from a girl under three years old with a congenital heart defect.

The CDR3 sequence: CATSRQVNYGYTF. The CDR3 coding sequence is TGTGCCACCAGCAGACAGGTAAACTATGGCTACACCTTC. The chain couples TRBV15 to TRBJ1-2; D remains unclear. There are 13 residues in the CDR3. The ends were cut back, 2 bases at V and 2 bases at J, with 6 bases in the middle. The germline gives CDR1 LNHNV, CDR2 YYDKDF (reference sequence).

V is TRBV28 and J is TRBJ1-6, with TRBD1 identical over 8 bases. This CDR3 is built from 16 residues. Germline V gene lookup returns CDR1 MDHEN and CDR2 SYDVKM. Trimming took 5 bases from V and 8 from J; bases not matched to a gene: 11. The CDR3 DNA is TGTGCCAGCAGTCAGGGTCGGACAGGGCTGTATTCACCCCTCCACTTT. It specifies CASSQGRTGLYSPLHF.

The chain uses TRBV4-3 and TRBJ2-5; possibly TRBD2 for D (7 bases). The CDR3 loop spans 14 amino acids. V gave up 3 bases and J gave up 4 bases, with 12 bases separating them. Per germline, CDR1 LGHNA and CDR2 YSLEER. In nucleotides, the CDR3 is TGCGCCAGCAGCCATGGAAGGGGGGGAGAGACCCAGTACTTC. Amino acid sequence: CASSHGRGGETQYF.

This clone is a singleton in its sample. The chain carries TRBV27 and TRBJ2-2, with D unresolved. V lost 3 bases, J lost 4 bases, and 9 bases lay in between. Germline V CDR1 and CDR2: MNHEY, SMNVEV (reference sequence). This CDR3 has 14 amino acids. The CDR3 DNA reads TGTGCCAGCAGTTTTGGAGCCTTCACCGGGGAGCTGTTTTTT. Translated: CASSFGAFTGELFF.

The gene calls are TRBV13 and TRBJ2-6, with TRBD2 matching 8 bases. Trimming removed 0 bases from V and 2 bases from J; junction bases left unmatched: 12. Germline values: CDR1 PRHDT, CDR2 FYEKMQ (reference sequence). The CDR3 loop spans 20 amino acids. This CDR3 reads CASSLGGGAQNTPGANVLTF. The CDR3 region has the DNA TGTGCCAGCAGCTTAGGCGGGGGGGCCCAGAACACGCCTGGGGCCAACGTCCTGACTTTC.

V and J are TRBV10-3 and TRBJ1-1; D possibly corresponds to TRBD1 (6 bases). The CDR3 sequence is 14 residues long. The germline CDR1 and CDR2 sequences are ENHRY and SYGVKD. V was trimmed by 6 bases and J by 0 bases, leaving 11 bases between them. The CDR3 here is CAIRATGMNTEAFF. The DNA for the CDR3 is TGTGCCATCAGAGCGACAGGAATGAACACTGAAGCTTTCTTT.

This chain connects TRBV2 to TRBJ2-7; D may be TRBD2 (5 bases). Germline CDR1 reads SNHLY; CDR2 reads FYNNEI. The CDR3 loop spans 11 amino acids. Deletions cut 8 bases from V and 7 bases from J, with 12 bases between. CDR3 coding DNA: TGTGCCAGCTTGTGGACTCGGGAGCAGTACTTC. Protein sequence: CASLWTREQYF.

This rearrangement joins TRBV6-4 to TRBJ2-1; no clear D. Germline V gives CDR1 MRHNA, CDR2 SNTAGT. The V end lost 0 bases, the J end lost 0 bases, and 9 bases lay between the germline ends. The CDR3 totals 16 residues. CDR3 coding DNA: TGTGCCAGCAGTGACTCGAGTCCTAGCTCCTACAATGAGCAGTTCTTC. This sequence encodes CASSDSSPSSYNEQFF.

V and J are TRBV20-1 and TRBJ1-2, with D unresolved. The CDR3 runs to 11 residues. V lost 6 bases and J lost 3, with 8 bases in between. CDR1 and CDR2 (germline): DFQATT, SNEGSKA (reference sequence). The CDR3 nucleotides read TGCAGTGCCGAGACTGACTATGGCTACACCTTC. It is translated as CSAETDYGYTF.

The CDR3 loop is CASSPSAPTEVQETQYF. In DNA, the CDR3 is TGTGCCAGCAGCCCCTCGGCCCCGACAGAAGTCCAAGAGACCCAGTACTTC. The chain has TRBV5-4 and TRBJ2-5, with D possibly TRBD1 on 5 matching bases. Germline CDR1 and CDR2: SGHNT and YYREEE (reference sequence). Between the trimmed V and J ends, which lost 4 bases and 1 base, there was a span of 20 bases. The CDR3 contains 17 residues.

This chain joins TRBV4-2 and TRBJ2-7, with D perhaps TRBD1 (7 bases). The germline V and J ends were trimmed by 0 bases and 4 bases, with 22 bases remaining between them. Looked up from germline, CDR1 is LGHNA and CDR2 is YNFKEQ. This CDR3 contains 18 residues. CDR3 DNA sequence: TGTGCCAGCAGCCAAGATGGCAACCTCAGGGGGAGGAAGTACGAGCAGTACTTC. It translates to CASSQDGNLRGRKYEQYF.

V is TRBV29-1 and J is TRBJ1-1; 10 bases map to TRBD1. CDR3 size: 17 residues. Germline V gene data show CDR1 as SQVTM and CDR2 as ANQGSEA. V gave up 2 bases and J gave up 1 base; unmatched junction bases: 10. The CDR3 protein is CSVESDRGPGPNTEAFF. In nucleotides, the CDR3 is TGCAGCGTTGAATCCGACAGGGGGCCGGGACCGAACACTGAAGCTTTCTTT.

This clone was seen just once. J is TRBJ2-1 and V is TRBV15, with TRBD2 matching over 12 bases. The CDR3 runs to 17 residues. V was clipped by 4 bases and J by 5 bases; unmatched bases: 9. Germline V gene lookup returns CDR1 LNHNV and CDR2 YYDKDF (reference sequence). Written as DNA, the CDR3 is TGTGCCACCAGCATTGGACTACTAGCGGGGGGAAACAATGAGCAGTTCTTC. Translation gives CATSIGLLAGGNNEQFF.

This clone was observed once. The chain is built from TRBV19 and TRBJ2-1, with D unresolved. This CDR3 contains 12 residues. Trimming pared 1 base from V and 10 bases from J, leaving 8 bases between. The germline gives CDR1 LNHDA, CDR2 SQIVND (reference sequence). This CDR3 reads CASSIGNGEQFF. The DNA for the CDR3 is TGTGCCAGTAGTATAGGCAACGGGGAGCAGTTCTTC.

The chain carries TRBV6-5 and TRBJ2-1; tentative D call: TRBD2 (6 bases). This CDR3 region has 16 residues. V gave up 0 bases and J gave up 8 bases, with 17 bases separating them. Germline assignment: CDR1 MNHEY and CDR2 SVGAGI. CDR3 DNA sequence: TGTGCCAGCAGTTACTCGACCGGGAGCCGGTCCGATGAGCAGTTCTTC. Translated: CASSYSTGSRSDEQFF.

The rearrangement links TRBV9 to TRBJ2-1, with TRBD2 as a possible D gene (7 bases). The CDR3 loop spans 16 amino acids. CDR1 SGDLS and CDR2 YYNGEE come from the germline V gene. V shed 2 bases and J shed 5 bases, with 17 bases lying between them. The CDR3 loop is CASSVRGAPEHNEQFF. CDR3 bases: TGTGCCAGCAGCGTCCGGGGGGCCCCAGAGCACAATGAGCAGTTCTTC.

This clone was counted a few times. DNA for the CDR3: TGTGCCAGCAGCGCAACGACAGGGATGGGGGAAAAACTGTTTTTT. Translation: CASSATTGMGEKLFF. The chain joins TRBV5-6 to TRBJ1-4; 7 bases align to TRBD1. V was pared by 4 bases and J by 8 bases, with 11 bases of the junction left unmatched. The CDR3 runs 15 residues. The V gene's germline CDR1 is SGHDT and CDR2 YYEEEE.

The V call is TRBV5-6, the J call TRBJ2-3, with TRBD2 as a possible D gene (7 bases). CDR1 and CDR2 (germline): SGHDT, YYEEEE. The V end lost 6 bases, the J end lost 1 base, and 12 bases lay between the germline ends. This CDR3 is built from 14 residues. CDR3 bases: TGTGCCAGCAACACGGGGGGCGGCACAGATACGCAGTATTTT. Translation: CASNTGGGTDTQYF.